This is a list of T cell receptor beta chains from one sample in a study of cytotoxic CD8 clonotypes in ibrutinib-treated CLL. The repertoire was sequenced with immunoSEQ multiplex PCR; TCRdb's copy has only in-frame clones and lacks some. The sample has tens of thousands of clones; 49% are singletons. The sequences come from PBMCs, collected before ibrutinib treatment. The receptors stem from a human donor with chronic lymphocytic leukemia. CDR3s include the opening cysteine and the closing phenylalanine or tryptophan. The order of the fields is V gene, D gene, J gene, clone size, CDR3 protein, CDR3 DNA. The D gene is left open where the match is weak. Clone size is given for some rows only: seen once, a few or many times, or a class if the clone is expanded.

v_call: TRBV5-8
d_call: .
j_call: TRBJ2-2
clone_size: .
cdr3_aa: CASTLVGGPNTGELFF
cdr3_nt: TGTGCCAGCACCCTTGTTGGGGGCCCGAACACCGGGGAGCTGTTTTTT

v_call: TRBV5-4
d_call: .
j_call: TRBJ2-2
clone_size: .
cdr3_aa: CASSFPITGELFF
cdr3_nt: TGTGCCAGCAGCTTCCCCATTACCGGGGAGCTGTTTTTT

v_call: TRBV7-9
d_call: .
j_call: TRBJ2-3
clone_size: medium-sized
cdr3_aa: CASSLAGPSTDTQYF
cdr3_nt: TGTGCCAGCAGCTTAGCGGGACCAAGCACAGATACGCAGTATTTT

v_call: TRBV27
d_call: TRBD1
j_call: TRBJ2-7
clone_size: many
cdr3_aa: CASSLTGGGLYEQYF
cdr3_nt: TGTGCCAGCAGTCTGACAGGGGGAGGTCTCTACGAGCAGTACTTC

v_call: TRBV9
d_call: .
j_call: TRBJ1-5
clone_size: .
cdr3_aa: CASSRSGGSNQPQHF
cdr3_nt: TGTGCCAGCAGCAGAAGCGGGGGTAGCAATCAGCCCCAGCATTTT

v_call: TRBV5-1
d_call: .
j_call: TRBJ1-1
clone_size: few
cdr3_aa: CASSWPGPEAFF
cdr3_nt: TGCGCCAGCAGCTGGCCGGGACCTGAAGCTTTCTTT

v_call: TRBV5-1
d_call: .
j_call: TRBJ1-1
clone_size: .
cdr3_aa: CASSSTGHYMNTEAFF
cdr3_nt: TGCGCCAGCAGCTCAACAGGGCACTACATGAACACTGAAGCTTTCTTT

v_call: TRBV9
d_call: .
j_call: TRBJ1-6
clone_size: .
cdr3_aa: CASSEKGGSRDYNSPLHF
cdr3_nt: TGTGCCAGCAGCGAGAAGGGAGGATCTCGGGATTATAATTCACCCCTCCACTTT

v_call: TRBV21-1
d_call: .
j_call: TRBJ2-1
clone_size: .
cdr3_aa: CASSPPGLEWVQVYNEQFF
cdr3_nt: TGTGCCAGCAGCCCTCCGGGACTGGAGTGGGTCCAAGTCTACAATGAGCAGTTCTTC

v_call: TRBV10-1
d_call: TRBD2
j_call: TRBJ2-1
clone_size: few
cdr3_aa: CASSEALAGGLNEQFF
cdr3_nt: TGCGCCAGCAGTGAAGCCCTAGCGGGGGGGCTAAATGAGCAGTTCTTC

v_call: TRBV5-1
d_call: .
j_call: TRBJ1-5
clone_size: .
cdr3_aa: CASSLALDQPQHF
cdr3_nt: TGCGCCAGCAGCCTCGCCCTGGACCAGCCCCAGCATTTT

v_call: TRBV11-2
d_call: TRBD1
j_call: TRBJ1-4
clone_size: .
cdr3_aa: CASSIWTGHPEKLFF
cdr3_nt: TGTGCCAGCAGCATCTGGACAGGGCACCCAGAAAAACTGTTTTTT

v_call: TRBV28
d_call: .
j_call: TRBJ1-3
clone_size: .
cdr3_aa: CASSLSGSGNTIYF
cdr3_nt: TGTGCCAGCAGTTTATCAGGCTCTGGAAACACCATATATTTT

v_call: TRBV7-2
d_call: TRBD2
j_call: TRBJ2-1
clone_size: once
cdr3_aa: CASSPTGLAGGLTYNEQFF
cdr3_nt: TGTGCCAGCAGCCCCACGGGACTAGCGGGGGGGCTCACCTACAATGAGCAGTTCTTC

v_call: TRBV23-1
d_call: .
j_call: TRBJ2-7
clone_size: few
cdr3_aa: CASSQGPYEQYF
cdr3_nt: TGCGCCAGCAGTCAAGGACCCTACGAGCAGTACTTC

v_call: TRBV10-3
d_call: TRBD1
j_call: TRBJ1-4
clone_size: .
cdr3_aa: CAISELNRGNEKLFF
cdr3_nt: TGTGCCATCAGTGAGCTTAACAGGGGAAATGAAAAACTGTTTTTT

v_call: TRBV30
d_call: .
j_call: TRBJ1-2
clone_size: .
cdr3_aa: CAWSTSSYGYTF
cdr3_nt: TGTGCCTGGAGTACCTCTTCATATGGCTACACCTTC

v_call: TRBV5-1
d_call: TRBD2
j_call: TRBJ2-4
clone_size: .
cdr3_aa: CASSDTGLASIQYF
cdr3_nt: TGCGCCAGCAGCGACACAGGACTAGCTAGCATTCAGTACTTC

v_call: TRBV6-5
d_call: TRBD1
j_call: TRBJ1-2
clone_size: .
cdr3_aa: CASSGGTARSYGYTF
cdr3_nt: TGTGCCAGCAGTGGCGGGACAGCCCGTAGCTATGGCTACACCTTC

v_call: TRBV2
d_call: .
j_call: TRBJ1-3
clone_size: .
cdr3_aa: CASKDHSGNTIYF
cdr3_nt: TGTGCCAGCAAAGACCACTCTGGAAACACCATATATTTT

v_call: TRBV6-1
d_call: .
j_call: TRBJ2-7
clone_size: .
cdr3_aa: CASSVALFHEQYF
cdr3_nt: TGTGCCAGCAGTGTAGCCCTTTTCCACGAGCAGTACTTC

v_call: TRBV4-1
d_call: .
j_call: TRBJ2-1
clone_size: .
cdr3_aa: CASSHENGGQGNEQFF
cdr3_nt: TGCGCCAGCAGCCACGAAAACGGGGGCCAGGGGAATGAGCAGTTCTTC

v_call: TRBV6-4
d_call: .
j_call: TRBJ2-3
clone_size: few
cdr3_aa: CASSDVGRGTDTQYF
cdr3_nt: TGTGCCAGCAGTGACGTGGGGCGAGGCACAGATACGCAGTATTTT

v_call: TRBV27
d_call: .
j_call: TRBJ1-2
clone_size: .
cdr3_aa: CASSLMSIGNSGYTF
cdr3_nt: TGTGCCAGCAGTTTAATGTCGATCGGTAACTCCGGCTACACCTTC

v_call: TRBV7-8
d_call: TRBD1
j_call: TRBJ1-2
clone_size: few
cdr3_aa: CASSPGGGGQRYGYTF
cdr3_nt: TGTGCCAGCAGCCCAGGGGGCGGGGGGCAACGCTATGGCTACACCTTC

v_call: TRBV7-3
d_call: TRBD1
j_call: TRBJ1-1
clone_size: few
cdr3_aa: CASSLSPGGALTEAFF
cdr3_nt: TGTGCCAGCAGCTTATCCCCAGGGGGCGCGTTGACTGAAGCTTTCTTT

v_call: TRBV10-3
d_call: .
j_call: TRBJ1-4
clone_size: .
cdr3_aa: CAIRGRATNEKLFF
cdr3_nt: TGTGCCATCAGAGGCAGGGCGACTAATGAAAAACTGTTTTTT

v_call: TRBV7-3
d_call: TRBD1
j_call: TRBJ2-3
clone_size: .
cdr3_aa: CASSLLPSDRGGTDTQYF
cdr3_nt: TGTGCCAGCAGCTTATTACCCAGTGACAGGGGAGGCACAGATACGCAGTATTTT

v_call: TRBV10-3
d_call: .
j_call: TRBJ1-1
clone_size: few
cdr3_aa: CAISESGNREVNTEAFF
cdr3_nt: TGTGCCATCAGTGAGTCCGGGAACAGGGAAGTAAACACTGAAGCTTTCTTT

v_call: TRBV7-9
d_call: .
j_call: TRBJ2-1
clone_size: .
cdr3_aa: CASQGKRDGLSSYNEQFF
cdr3_nt: TGTGCCAGCCAGGGGAAGCGTGACGGACTGAGCTCCTACAATGAGCAGTTCTTC

v_call: TRBV18
d_call: .
j_call: TRBJ2-2
clone_size: few
cdr3_aa: CASSPPTGANTGELFF
cdr3_nt: TGTGCCAGCTCACCACCGACAGGAGCAAACACCGGGGAGCTGTTTTTT

v_call: TRBV9
d_call: TRBD2
j_call: TRBJ2-5
clone_size: once
cdr3_aa: CASSVGTSGAQETQYF
cdr3_nt: TGTGCCAGCAGCGTAGGGACTAGCGGGGCACAAGAGACCCAGTACTTC

v_call: TRBV6-1
d_call: TRBD1
j_call: TRBJ1-5
clone_size: few
cdr3_aa: CASSEQGGNQPQHF
cdr3_nt: TGTGCCAGCAGTGAACAGGGGGGCAATCAGCCCCAGCATTTT

v_call: TRBV7-3
d_call: TRBD1
j_call: TRBJ1-2
clone_size: .
cdr3_aa: CASSLETGRGGYTF
cdr3_nt: TGTGCCAGCAGCTTAGAGACAGGGCGAGGGGGCTACACCTTC